Given below is one TCR beta chain in context. There are many counts of this clonotype. No cognate antigen has been identified for it. No qualities accompany the bases; no much larger clone lies one base away. The library was generated by 5' RACE. Instrument on record: Illumina HiSeq 2000. A universal primer binding site was introduced by template switching, and a unique molecular identifier was present in the final cDNA, enabling accurate counting of TCR cDNA molecules. Specific primers in the conserved constant-segment region were used to synthesize first-strand cDNA for TCR alpha and beta chains. Each cDNA library was double barcoded, with a SMART-Mk sample barcode plus Illumina barcodes, to control for contamination. TruSeq adapter sequences, together with Illumina sample barcodes, were added in two successive PCR steps. TCR alpha and beta cDNA libraries were sequenced on the Illumina HiSeq platform with custom primers. The published analysis was carried out like this. Unique molecular identifiers were extracted from raw reads with MiGEC, and CDR3 positions were determined with MiXCR. Recombination models were inferred per individual with the repgenHMM and IGoR tools using an EM algorithm. The tcR package in R was used for shared clonotype analysis, with sharing normalized by the product of cloneset sizes. Out-of-frame nonproductive sequences were analyzed to study raw recombination free of thymic and clonal selection effects. The public reads were quality trimmed at Q25 with fastp and then assembled into clones with MiXCR by TCRdb, keeping productive beta chains. Merged by CDR3 protein, the rows form single entries marked with the most common genes and DNA. TCRdb's processing, not the study's, gives the V and J calls here. The sample profile shows about 450,000 distinct CDR3 sequences; 15% to 20% of them were found once. The ten largest clones add up to approximately 12% of the sample.

The CDR1 and CDR2 encoded by the germline V gene (reference sequence) are DFQATT and SNEGSKA. Deletion took 3 bases off V and 4 bases off J, with a span of 15 bases between the germline ends. From cysteine to phenylalanine, the CDR3 is 14 amino acids long. Left in the record is the CDR3 DNA by itself, 42 bases read in frame from the first base. Only healthy Caucasian donors were included. The study also sequenced three unrelated non-twin adults: a male aged 18 to 29, a male aged 50 to 59 and a female aged 50 to 59. Miltenyi CD45RO+ enrichment and human naive T-cell isolation kits were used to isolate memory (CD45RO+) and naive T cells from PBMC. This sample was taken from a study of identical twins (dated by TCRdb to 2016 to 2017). Looking at the study overall: The study deep-sequenced TCR alpha and beta repertoires from monozygotic twins, unrelated adults of various ages and cord blood to test whether fetal clonotypes persist. To rule out contamination, replicate twin experiments were performed at different times with different library preparation protocols. General conclusions and limits of the study: Excess twin sharing in beta out-of-frame sequences was weaker because fewer shared sequences lowered the signal-to-noise ratio. Out-of-frame TCR alpha sharing in monozygotic twins was systematically underestimated by recombination models, whereas sharing between unrelated individuals was in agreement with the recombination models. Fewer insertions were carried by abundant cord blood beta clonotypes; a weaker similar trend was observed in young adult naive repertoires, while no such trend was observed in memory repertoires. Because the same donors could not be followed over many years, the conclusions relied on cross-sectional statistical analysis. Zero-insertion analyses could be partly confounded by invariant T cells such as MAIT and iNKT, although diverse VJ usage argued against such confounding for most clonotypes. Compared with coincidental sharing between unrelated individuals, out-of-frame TCR alpha sequences shared between twins showed an excess of sequences with low generation probability.

The TCR sequence derives from a man aged 45-65 years in good health. The rearrangement joined TRBV20-1 to TRBJ1-2; tentative D gene TRBD1, with 6 bases matching. The sample was naive T cells sorted from blood. The cell subset or site label on this specimen signifies: cells isolated with a human naive T-cell isolation kit. CDR3 sequence: CSASVGGGRYGYTF. The DNA is TGCAGTGCTAGTGTAGGGGGGGGACGCTATGGCTACACCTTC.